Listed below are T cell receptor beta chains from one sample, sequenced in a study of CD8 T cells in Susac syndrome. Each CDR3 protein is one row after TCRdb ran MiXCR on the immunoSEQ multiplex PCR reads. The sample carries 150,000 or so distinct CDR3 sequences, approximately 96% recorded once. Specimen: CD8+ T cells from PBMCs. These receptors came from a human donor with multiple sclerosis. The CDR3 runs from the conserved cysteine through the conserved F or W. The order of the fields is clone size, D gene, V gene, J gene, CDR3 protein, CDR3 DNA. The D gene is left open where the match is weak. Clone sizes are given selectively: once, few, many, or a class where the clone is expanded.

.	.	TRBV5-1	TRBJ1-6	CASSPAGSPLHF	TGCGCCAGCAGCCCTGCTGGTTCACCCCTCCACTTT
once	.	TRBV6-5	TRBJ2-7	CASSLGTHPSYEQYF	TGTGCCAGCAGTTTAGGGACACATCCTTCCTACGAGCAGTACTTC
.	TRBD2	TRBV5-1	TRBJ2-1	CASSPSAGGKPHQFF	TGCGCCAGCAGCCCTTCTGCGGGGGGCAAACCTCACCAGTTCTTC
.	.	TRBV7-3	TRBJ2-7	CASSLKRGGLDSSYEQYF	TGTGCCAGCAGCTTAAAACGTGGTGGTTTAGACAGCTCCTACGAGCAGTACTTC
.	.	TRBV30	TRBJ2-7	CAWSVILGTEQYF	TGTGCCTGGAGCGTCATTCTAGGGACCGAGCAGTACTTC
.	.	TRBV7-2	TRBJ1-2	CASSPGAYGYTF	TGTGCCAGCAGCCCGGGGGCCTATGGCTACACCTTC
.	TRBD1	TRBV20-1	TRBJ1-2	CSARAGQGFNYGYTF	TGCAGTGCTAGAGCCGGACAGGGATTTAACTATGGCTACACCTTC
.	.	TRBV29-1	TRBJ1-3	CSVSGRGNTIYF	TGCAGCGTTTCGGGACGAGGAAACACCATATATTTT
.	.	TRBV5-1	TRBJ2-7	CASSLGQPHITRNEQYF	TGCGCCAGCAGCTTGGGTCAGCCTCATATCACCCGGAACGAGCAGTACTTC
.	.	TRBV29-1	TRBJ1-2	CSVPNSSGGYTF	TGCAGCGTCCCGAACAGTAGTGGCGGCTACACCTTC
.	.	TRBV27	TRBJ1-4	CASAPGGKEKLFF	TGTGCCAGCGCCCCGGGGGGGAAAGAAAAACTGTTTTTT
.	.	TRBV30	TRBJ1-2	CAWSWTATNYGYTF	TGTGCCTGGAGTTGGACGGCCACTAACTATGGCTACACCTTC
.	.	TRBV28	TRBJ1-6	CASSLQGGNSPLHF	TGTGCCAGCAGTCTACAGGGTGGGAATTCACCCCTCCACTTT
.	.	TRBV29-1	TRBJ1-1	CSVEGREEAFF	TGCAGCGTTGAAGGGAGGGAAGAAGCTTTCTTT
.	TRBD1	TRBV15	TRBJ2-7	CATSRRDRELDYEQYF	TGTGCCACCAGCAGACGAGACAGGGAATTAGACTACGAGCAGTACTTC
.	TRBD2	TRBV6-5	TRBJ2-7	CASSYSAGGDYEQYF	TGTGCCAGCAGTTACTCGGCGGGGGGGGACTACGAGCAGTACTTC
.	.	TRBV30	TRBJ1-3	CAWTPGSSGNTIYF	TGTGCCTGGACTCCGGGGAGCAGTGGAAACACCATATATTTT
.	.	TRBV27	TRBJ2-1	CASSLSPGTGIYNEQFF	TGTGCCAGCAGTTTATCTCCAGGGACCGGGATCTACAATGAGCAGTTCTTC
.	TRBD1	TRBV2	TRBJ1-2	CASKRDSGQGEGYTF	TGTGCCAGCAAGCGAGACTCGGGACAGGGAGAAGGCTACACCTTC
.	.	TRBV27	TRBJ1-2	CASSLSGGYGYTF	TGTGCCAGCAGTTTATCAGGGGGCTATGGCTACACCTTC
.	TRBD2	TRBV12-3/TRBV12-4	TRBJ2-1	CASSQLAGDPRQFF	TGTGCCAGCAGTCAACTAGCGGGGGACCCCCGGCAGTTCTTC
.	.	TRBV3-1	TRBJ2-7	CASSQPGGLRSGEQYF	TGTGCCAGCAGCCAACCCGGGGGCTTGCGGTCCGGAGAGCAGTACTTC
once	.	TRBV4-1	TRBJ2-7	CASSQALIGVYEQYF	TGCGCCAGCAGCCAAGCGTTGATAGGTGTCTACGAGCAGTACTTC
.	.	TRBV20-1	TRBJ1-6	CSARRLGENSPLHF	TGCAGTGCTAGGAGGTTAGGAGAAAATTCACCCCTCCACTTT
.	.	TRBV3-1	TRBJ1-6	CASSQDPAGEDNSPLHF	TGTGCCAGCAGCCAAGACCCTGCCGGGGAAGATAATTCACCCCTCCACTTT
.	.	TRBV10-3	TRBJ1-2	CAINPSEGSPNYGYTF	TGTGCCATCAATCCGTCTGAGGGTAGTCCTAACTATGGCTACACCTTC
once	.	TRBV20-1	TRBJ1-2	CSASEEGKREYGYTF	TGCAGTGCTAGTGAGGAAGGGAAAAGGGAATATGGCTACACCTTC
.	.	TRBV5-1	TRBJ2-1	CASSVQGNNEQFF	TGCGCCAGCAGCGTTCAGGGGAACAATGAGCAGTTCTTC
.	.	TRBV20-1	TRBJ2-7	CSASVWDVSYEQYF	TGCAGTGCTAGTGTATGGGACGTCTCCTACGAGCAGTACTTC